The 16 T cell receptor beta chains below were found in one sample sequenced in a study of cytomegalovirus exposure and HLA in healthy donors. The PCR had 60 Vbeta and 13 Jbeta primers. Some clones are missing from TCRdb's copy, which holds only in-frame ones; the method was immunoSEQ multiplex PCR. This sample has about 140,000 clones, with around 81% found just once. The sequencing input was PBMCs. These receptors all come from a man aged 45-65 years in good health and CMV-seronegative.

This chain uses TRBV7-9 with TRBJ2-1, with D possibly matching TRBD1 (6 bases). V lost 5 bases to trimming and J lost 0 bases, with 17 bases between them. Germline V gene sequence: CDR1 SEHNR, CDR2 FQNEAQ (reference sequence). This CDR3 spans 17 amino acids. The CDR3 is CASSQNREPSSYNEQFF. The CDR3 DNA reads as TGTGCCAGCAGCCAGAACAGGGAACCGAGCTCCTACAATGAGCAGTTCTTC.

This clone was seen more than once but under ten times. CDR3 in amino acids: CASRGDSSYEQYF. The CDR3 region has the DNA TGCGCCAGCAGGGGGGACTCCTCCTACGAGCAGTACTTC. The rearrangement joins TRBV23-1 to TRBJ2-7, with D possibly TRBD2 on 6 matching bases. TRBV23-1 is noted as an ORF with a role that remains uncertain. The V end lost 6 bases, the J end lost 0 bases, and 9 bases lay between the germline ends. The CDR3 covers 13 residues.

This chain uses TRBV5-6 with TRBJ1-2; the D gene is possibly TRBD1 (6 bases). With 4 bases removed from V and 2 bases from J, the gap between germline ends came to 12 bases. This CDR3 has 14 amino acids. The germline V gene has CDR1 SGHDT and CDR2 YYEEEE. This CDR3 is CASSLGGQNYGYTF. CDR3 DNA: TGTGCCAGCAGCCTCGGGGGGCAAAACTATGGCTACACCTTC. The full variable domain, with the rest looked up from reference TRBV5-6 and TRBJ1-2, is DAGVTQSPTHLIKTRGQQVTLRCSPKSGHDTVSWYQQALGQGPQFIFQYYEEEERQRGNFPDRFSGHQFPNYSSELNVNALLLGDSALYLCASSLGGQNYGYTFGSGTRLTVV.

The V call is TRBV6-5, the J call TRBJ1-4; 7 bases agree with TRBD1. CDR1 and CDR2 (germline): MNHEY, SVGAGI. The trim removed 7 bases at V and 10 bases at J, leaving 9 bases unmatched. This CDR3 has 13 residues. Here the CDR3 reads CASTFRQGAKLFF. The CDR3 DNA sequence: TGTGCCAGCACCTTCAGACAGGGAGCAAAACTGTTTTTT.

This chain uses TRBV11-2 with TRBJ1-1; no definite D call. The CDR3 totals 13 residues. Germline loops: CDR1 SGHAT, CDR2 FQNNGV. V was cut by 3 bases and J by 5 bases, with 10 bases left in between. CDR3 amino acids: CASSFSPTTEAFF. As DNA, the CDR3 is TGTGCCAGCAGCTTTTCACCGACTACTGAAGCTTTCTTT.

The chain combines TRBV6-5 with TRBJ2-7, with 7 bases identical to TRBD1. The CDR3 loop spans 15 amino acids. Germline CDR1 is MNHEY and CDR2 is SVGAGI. J was trimmed by 2 bases and V by 6 bases; bases with no gene match: 10. The DNA of the CDR3 is TGTGCCAGCAGCCCGTACAGGACAGGAACCTACGAGCAGTACTTC. It yields the protein CASSPYRTGTYEQYF.

The chain recombines TRBV29-1 with TRBJ1-1, with 7 bases lining up with TRBD1. Germline-derived CDR1 and CDR2 are SQVTM and ANQGSEA. CDR3 length: 13 residues. V shed 7 bases and J 0 bases; nucleotides not matched to a gene: 5. The CDR3 DNA sequence: TGCAGCGGGGCGACAGGGCTGAACACTGAAGCTTTCTTT. Its protein is CSGATGLNTEAFF.

This chain uses TRBV6-4 with TRBJ1-3; TRBD1 agrees at 9 bases. CDR3 length: 15 residues. Germline loops: CDR1 MRHNA, CDR2 SNTAGT. Trimming took 4 bases from V and 2 from J; bases not matched to a gene: 3. The CDR3 DNA is TGTGCCAGCAGTGCCGGGACAGGGACTGGAAACACCATATATTTT. Translating gives CASSAGTGTGNTIYF.

The V call is TRBV11-1, the J call TRBJ2-3, with 9 bases that match TRBD1. V was pared by 5 bases and J by 5 bases, with 8 bases of the junction left unmatched. Germline V CDR1 and CDR2: SGHAT, FQDESV (reference sequence). The CDR3 sequence is 15 residues long. The CDR3 spells CASSPQGAWGDTQYF. As DNA, the CDR3 is TGTGCCAGCAGCCCACAGGGGGCTTGGGGAGATACGCAGTATTTT.

V is TRBV15 and J is TRBJ1-4; D not resolved. The CDR3 extends over 12 amino acids. The V end was cut by 3 bases, the J end by 6 bases, with 5 bases between. Looked up from germline, CDR1 is LNHNV and CDR2 is YYDKDF (reference sequence). The CDR3 DNA reads as TGTGCCACCAGCAGGCTACATGAAAAACTGTTTTTT. It codes for CATSRLHEKLFF.

This chain links TRBV6-5 with TRBJ1-1; 8 positions match TRBD1. V shed 2 bases and J 1 base; nucleotides not matched to a gene: 6. Germline V lookup: CDR1 MNHEY, CDR2 SVGAGI. There are 16 residues in the CDR3. CDR3 sequence (DNA): TGTGCCAGCAGTTACGGCAGGGGGCAACGGAACACTGAAGCTTTCTTT. It yields the protein CASSYGRGQRNTEAFF.

The gene calls are TRBV9 and TRBJ2-1; 12 nucleotides align to TRBD2. Germline V gene data show CDR1 as SGDLS and CDR2 as YYNGEE. The V gene end was trimmed by 6 bases and the J gene end by 0 bases; junction bases not matched to a gene: 1. The CDR3 has 15 amino acids. The CDR3 region is CASTSGGASYNEQFF. In nucleotides, the CDR3 is TGTGCCAGCACTAGCGGGGGGGCCTCCTACAATGAGCAGTTCTTC. Looking up the rest from reference TRBV9 and TRBJ2-1 gives the full variable domain: DSGVTQTPKHLITATGQRVTLRCSPRSGDLSVYWYQQSLDQGLQFLIQYYNGEERAKGNILERFSAQQFPDLHSELNLSSLELGDSALYFCASTSGGASYNEQFFGPGTRLTVL.

The chain couples TRBV9 to TRBJ1-2; a possible D gene is TRBD1 (6 bases). The V end lost 3 bases, the J end lost 13 bases, and 13 bases lay between the germline ends. The CDR3 loop spans 11 amino acids. From germline, CDR1 is SGDLS and CDR2 YYNGEE. The CDR3 here is CASSEPGVPTF. The CDR3 DNA follows: TGTGCCAGCAGCGAGCCAGGGGTTCCCACCTTC.

The chain carries TRBV6-1 and TRBJ1-2, with D maybe TRBD1 (5 bases). Germline CDR1 and CDR2: MNHNS and SASEGT. This CDR3 contains 15 residues. Trimming removed 3 bases from V and 1 base from J, with 12 bases in between. CDR3 loop: CASSDTGRGNYGYTF. CDR3 in DNA: TGTGCCAGCAGTGATACCGGGAGGGGTAACTATGGCTACACCTTC.

The chain recombines TRBV5-1 with TRBJ2-7; 12 bases are a match to TRBD2. This CDR3 is 16 amino acids long. In germline, CDR1 is SGHRS, CDR2 YFSETQ. Trimming cost V 3 bases and J 2 bases; bases outside gene matches: 6. CDR3 bases: TGCGCCAGCAGCTGGACACTAGCGGGAGGAACCTACGAGCAGTACTTC. It specifies CASSWTLAGGTYEQYF.

The rearrangement joins TRBV19 to TRBJ1-1, with a possible D match to TRBD1 (6 bases). The CDR3 spans 14 residues. The germline CDR1 and CDR2 sequences are LNHDA and SQIVND (reference sequence). Trimming cost V 9 bases and J 1 base, with 15 bases left between them. The CDR3 loop is CASKPGQSNTEAFF. The CDR3 nucleotides read TGTGCCAGCAAGCCGGGACAATCGAACACTGAAGCTTTCTTT.